This T cell receptor (beta chain) was retrieved from a study of beta chain features in type 1 diabetes. On this clone itself: Antigen unknown.

Study findings and constraints: Researchers reported that naive, central memory and Treg TCRB repertoires appeared more similar in patients than in healthy donors. In every one of the four CD4+ subsets, TCRB CDR3s were moderately but significantly shorter in Type 1 diabetes patients.

As every portion of the isolated RNA was reverse transcribed, the sequencing read expressed TCRB transcripts. Repertoires were generated with immunoSEQ multiplex PCR, while TCRdb's copy carries only in-frame clones and drops some. The table includes roughly 150,000 clones, about 8.1% detected once. The germline CDR1 and CDR2 sequences are SGHTA and FQGNSA. V lost 7 bases, J lost 5 bases, and 21 bases lay in between. CDR3 length: 15 residues. The origin of this receptor is a woman younger than 30 with type 1 diabetes. The chain links TRBV7-2 to TRBJ2-7; D not certain. Material for sequencing was central memory CD4+ T cells from blood. CDR3 sequence reads: CASMGYQSTLDEQYF. The CDR3 DNA is TGTGCCAGCATGGGCTACCAAAGTACCCTTGACGAGCAGTACTTC.